Here is one TCR beta chain with its context. Its specificity is unknown. This specimen belongs to a study of sequential checkpoint blockade in melanoma. Study at large: Both treatment sequences were followed by maintenance nivolumab. DNA from 91 pretreatment tumor samples underwent TCRβ immunosequencing.

Notes on the study in general: About 30 times likelier clinical benefit followed increased tumor T-cell fraction and clonality. T-cell fraction and clonality followed PD-L1 and CD8+ counts, not mutational load.

Sequencing was performed with immunoSEQ multiplex PCR; in TCRdb, only in-frame clones are kept and a portion is missing. The sample records about 21,000 clones, 25% to 35% being singletons. CDR1 is SGHRS, CDR2 YFSETQ, per germline. This CDR3 is 14 amino acids long. The ends were cut back, 3 bases at V and 0 bases at J, with 6 bases in the middle. Noted treatment: randomized to nivolumab then ipilimumab (arm A) or the reverse (arm B). The input for sequencing was tumor tissue (inferred from file names), taken from a patient given nivolumab and ipilimumab in sequence. This sequence joins TRBV5-1 and TRBJ1-4; maybe TRBD1 (5 bases). The sequence came from a human donor with melanoma. The CDR3 reads CASSWGATNEKLFF. The CDR3 nucleotides read TGCGCCAGCAGCTGGGGCGCAACTAATGAAAAACTGTTTTTT.